A single sample gave rise to the 27 T cell receptor beta chains below, sequenced in a study of blood T cell repertoires in COVID-19. Assay: immunoSEQ multiplex PCR; the TCRdb copy retains only in-frame clones and omits some. Found here are under 250,000 clones, just over 90% of them singletons; the top ten hold 1% to 1.5%. Sequencing was done on a sample of peripheral blood. These receptors came from a young man with acute or convalescent COVID-19.

This sequence joins TRBV11-2 and TRBJ2-7, with 7 bases aligning to TRBD1. CDR1 and CDR2 (germline): SGHAT, FQNNGV. The CDR3 runs to 13 residues. Trimming removed 5 bases from V and 2 bases from J; junction bases left unmatched: 3. CDR3 coding DNA: TGTGCCAGCAGCGTAACAGGGGCCTACGAGCAGTACTTC. Translated: CASSVTGAYEQYF.

The chain links TRBV28 to TRBJ2-1, with TRBD1 identical over 7 bases. V shed 5 bases, J shed 9 bases, and the junction held 7 bases outside the gene matches. Germline CDR1 and CDR2: MDHEN and SYDVKM. The CDR3 consists of 13 residues. CDR3 protein: CASSPDRVIEQFF. The CDR3, as DNA: TGTGCCAGCAGTCCAGACAGGGTTATTGAGCAGTTCTTC. Variable domain in full (rest from reference TRBV28 and TRBJ2-1): DVKVTQSSRYLVKRTGEKVFLECVQDMDHENMFWYRQDPGLGLRLIYFSYDVKMKEKGDIPEGYSVSREKKERFSLILESASTNQTSMYLCASSPDRVIEQFFGPGTRLTVL.

The rearrangement uses TRBV2 and TRBJ1-1, with D possibly matching TRBD1 (5 bases). Germline CDR1 is SNHLY and CDR2 is FYNNEI. V dropped 7 bases and J dropped 1 base, with 13 bases sitting between them. CDR3 length: 14 residues. CDR3 sequence (DNA): TGTGCCAGCAATCGTTTAGGACAGAACACTGAAGCTTTCTTT. Encoded protein: CASNRLGQNTEAFF.

The J gene is TRBJ1-2, the V gene TRBV5-1; possibly TRBD1 for D (6 bases). The germline CDR1 and CDR2 sequences are SGHRS and YFSETQ. With 4 bases removed from V and 1 base from J, the gap between germline ends came to 20 bases. The CDR3 totals 17 residues. The CDR3: CASSPSQGQPFNYGYTF. The DNA of the CDR3 is TGCGCCAGCAGCCCTTCTCAAGGACAGCCTTTTAACTATGGCTACACCTTC.

The chain has TRBV5-1 and TRBJ1-1; a possible D gene is TRBD1 (5 bases). V lost 2 bases, J lost 5 bases, and 16 bases lay in between. CDR1 is SGHRS and CDR2 is YFSETQ in the germline V gene. CDR3 length: 15 residues. The CDR3 DNA follows: TGCGCCAGCAGCTTAGTAGTGACAGCGGGGACTGAAGCTTTCTTT. Its translation is CASSLVVTAGTEAFF.

This rearrangement joins TRBV19 to TRBJ2-2, with D tentatively TRBD2 (6 bases). Germline V CDR1 and CDR2: LNHDA, SQIVND (reference sequence). The CDR3 is 15 amino acids. Trimming pared 3 bases from V and 7 bases from J, leaving 15 bases between. For the CDR3, the DNA is TGTGCCAGTAGTATCAAAGGAGGGCCTTACGGGGAGCTGTTTTTT. This translates into CASSIKGGPYGELFF. Using reference TRBV19 and TRBJ2-2 for the parts outside the CDR3, the full variable domain is DGGITQSPKYLFRKEGQNVTLSCEQNLNHDAMYWYRQDPGQGLRLIYYSQIVNDFQKGDIAEGYSVSREKKESFPLTVTSAQKNPTAFYLCASSIKGGPYGELFFGEGSRLTVL.

The chain employs TRBV7-9 and TRBJ1-1; D is perhaps TRBD1 (5 bases). Germline loops: CDR1 SEHNR, CDR2 FQNEAQ (reference sequence). The germline V and J ends were trimmed by 6 bases and 1 base, with 12 bases remaining between them. This CDR3 has 14 amino acids. The CDR3 loop is CASRGLTSNTEAFF. Here the CDR3 DNA reads TGTGCCAGCAGGGGGCTCACTTCGAACACTGAAGCTTTCTTT.

The chain joins TRBV4-1 to TRBJ1-3, with D unclear. In germline, CDR1 is MGHRA, CDR2 YSYEKL. The CDR3 contains 17 residues. With 0 bases removed from V and 0 bases from J, the gap between germline ends came to 12 bases. In nucleotides, the CDR3 is TGCGCCAGCAGCCAAGAAGAGGGCAGCTACTCTGGAAACACCATATATTTT. It specifies CASSQEEGSYSGNTIYF.

The gene calls are TRBV19 and TRBJ2-2, with D tentatively TRBD2 (5 bases). Deletions cut 3 bases from V and 2 bases from J, with 10 bases between. Germline loops: CDR1 LNHDA, CDR2 SQIVND (reference sequence). This CDR3 region has 15 residues. The CDR3 loop reads CASSILAANTGELFF. Written as DNA, the CDR3 is TGTGCCAGTAGTATCCTAGCAGCAAACACCGGGGAGCTGTTTTTT. Filled out from reference TRBV19 and TRBJ2-2, the complete variable domain reads DGGITQSPKYLFRKEGQNVTLSCEQNLNHDAMYWYRQDPGQGLRLIYYSQIVNDFQKGDIAEGYSVSREKKESFPLTVTSAQKNPTAFYLCASSILAANTGELFFGEGSRLTVL.

The chain combines TRBV18 with TRBJ2-5, with D unresolved. CDR3 length equals 12 residues. Germline V CDR1 and CDR2: KGHSH, LQKENI. V was clipped by 3 bases and J by 6 bases, with 8 bases between them. The CDR3 sequence: CASSPNLKTQYF. The CDR3 DNA follows: TGTGCCAGCTCACCCAACTTGAAGACCCAGTACTTC.

The chain is built from TRBV29-1 and TRBJ2-6; TRBD1 matches 8 bases. The CDR3 spans 17 residues. The J segment lost 4 bases and the V segment lost 4 bases, leaving 12 bases of the junction unmatched. Per the germline V gene, CDR1 is SQVTM and CDR2 is ANQGSEA. The CDR3, as DNA: TGCAGCGTTGTGGTTGCAGGGGGCTTGGAAGGGGCCAACGTCCTGACTTTC. This encodes CSVVVAGGLEGANVLTF.

The chain joins TRBV6-5 to TRBJ1-3; D gene uncertain. Deletions cut 8 bases from V and 0 bases from J, with 11 bases between. This CDR3 comprises 14 residues. Germline CDR1 reads MNHEY; CDR2 reads SVGAGI. CDR3 bases: TGTGCCAGCTTGGTACGGGGCTCTGGAAACACCATATATTTT. It is translated as CASLVRGSGNTIYF.

The rearrangement joins TRBV20-1 to TRBJ1-1; D is unclear. V lost 3 bases and J 8 bases, leaving 10 bases between the germline ends. From germline, CDR1 is DFQATT and CDR2 SNEGSKA (reference sequence). The CDR3 extends over 11 amino acids. The CDR3, as DNA: TGCAGTGCTAGGAGAGAGATAGAAGCTTTCTTT. It yields the protein CSARREIEAFF.

The V and J genes are TRBV15 and TRBJ1-2; the match to TRBD1 covers 7 bases. J gave up 8 bases and V 0 bases, and 15 bases lay outside the gene matches. The CDR3 is 17 amino acids. Germline CDR1 reads LNHNV; CDR2 reads YYDKDF (reference sequence). The DNA for the CDR3 is TGTGCCACCAGCAGAGATATAAGCCAGGGGGATGGCATCGGCTACACCTTC. This encodes CATSRDISQGDGIGYTF.

This clone has a handful of counts. The chain has TRBV2 and TRBJ1-4, with D unclear. The V gene lost 8 bases and the J gene lost 4 bases, with 14 bases spanning the gap. Per germline, CDR1 SNHLY and CDR2 FYNNEI. The CDR3 consists of 14 residues. The chain's CDR3 is CASLDRVRNEKLFF. Written as DNA, the CDR3 is TGTGCCAGCCTTGATCGGGTTCGTAATGAAAAACTGTTTTTT.

The V call is TRBV7-3, the J call TRBJ2-1, with a possible D match to TRBD2 (5 bases). This CDR3 is built from 16 residues. In germline, CDR1 is SGHTA, CDR2 FQGTGA. V was trimmed by 5 bases and J by 0 bases, leaving 14 bases between them. This CDR3 is CASSLTASSSYNEQFF. The CDR3 bases are TGTGCCAGCAGCCTCACAGCTAGCAGCTCCTACAATGAGCAGTTCTTC.

The chain couples TRBV5-1 to TRBJ1-6, with D unclear. Germline CDR1 is SGHRS and CDR2 is YFSETQ. The CDR3 sequence is 14 residues long. The V end lost 2 bases, the J end lost 0 bases, and 3 bases lay between the germline ends. CDR3 DNA: TGCGCCAGCAGCTTCGGCTCCTATAATTCACCCCTCCACTTT. It translates to CASSFGSYNSPLHF. The full variable domain, in which reference TRBV5-1 and TRBJ1-6 provide the parts outside the CDR3, is KAGVTQTPRYLIKTRGQQVTLSCSPISGHRSVSWYQQTPGQGLQFLFEYFSETQRNKGNFPGRFSGRQFSNSRSEMNVSTLELGDSALYLCASSFGSYNSPLHFGNGTRLTVT.

V is TRBV5-1 and J is TRBJ1-1; maybe TRBD1 (6 bases). CDR3 length equals 18 residues. CDR1 and CDR2 from the germline V gene are SGHRS and YFSETQ. V was trimmed by 0 bases and J by 1 base, leaving 19 bases between them. In DNA form, the CDR3 reads TGCGCCAGCAGCTTGGCCTTGACAGGCCGAGGAGGGAACACTGAAGCTTTCTTT. Amino acid sequence: CASSLALTGRGGNTEAFF.

The chain carries TRBV30 and TRBJ2-5, with 9 bases fitting TRBD2. Germline-derived CDR1 and CDR2 are GTSNPN and SVGIG (reference sequence). Trimming removed 4 bases from V and 6 bases from J; junction bases left unmatched: 12. The CDR3 has 15 residues. Written as DNA, the CDR3 is TGTGCCTGGACACTAGGGCTAGCGGGATGGCAGACCCAGTACTTC. Protein product: CAWTLGLAGWQTQYF. The complete variable domain, with remaining parts taken from reference TRBV30 and TRBJ2-5, reads SQTIHQWPATLVQPVGSPLSLECTVEGTSNPNLYWYRQAAGRGLQLLFYSVGIGQISSEVPQNLSASRPQDRQFILSSKKLLLSDSGFYLCAWTLGLAGWQTQYFGPGTRLLVL.

This clone was recorded once. V and J are TRBV30 and TRBJ1-5, with D perhaps matching TRBD1 (6 bases). The CDR3 consists of 13 residues. The germline gives CDR1 GTSNPN, CDR2 SVGIG (reference sequence). The V end was cut by 5 bases, the J end by 7 bases, with 15 bases between. DNA of the CDR3: TGTGCCTGGGAGGGGGGGGCGGGACAGCCCCAGCATTTT. Its protein is CAWEGGAGQPQHF.

The chain uses TRBV19 and TRBJ2-7; a possible D gene is TRBD2 (7 bases). Germline CDR1 is LNHDA and CDR2 is SQIVND (reference sequence). Trimming removed 5 bases at V and 1 base at J, with 18 bases between. There are 16 residues in the CDR3. The CDR3 nucleotides are TGTGCCAGTAGTCATTGGACAGTCGGGGGGTCCTACGAGCAGTACTTC. As protein: CASSHWTVGGSYEQYF.

The gene calls are TRBV15 and TRBJ1-4, with TRBD1 matching 9 bases. The germline V gene has CDR1 LNHNV and CDR2 YYDKDF (reference sequence). The CDR3 is 15 amino acids. Trimming took 1 base from V and 8 from J; bases not matched to a gene: 5. This CDR3 reads CATSRGGTGSEKLFF. For the CDR3, the DNA is TGTGCCACCAGCAGAGGCGGGACAGGGAGCGAAAAACTGTTTTTT.

The chain couples TRBV11-3 to TRBJ1-5; weak D call: TRBD1 (6 bases). V was clipped by 5 bases and J by 11 bases, with 16 bases between them. Germline CDR1 and CDR2: SGHNT and YENEEA. CDR3 size: 13 residues. This CDR3 is CASSARGGMSQHF. The DNA for the CDR3 is TGTGCCAGCAGCGCGAGGGGGGGTATGTCCCAGCATTTT. Full variable domain (outside the CDR3, taken from reference TRBV11-3 and TRBJ1-5): EAGVVQSPRYKIIEKKQPVAFWCNPISGHNTLYWYLQNLGQGPELLIRYENEEAVDDSQLPKDRFSAERLKGVDSTLKIQPAELGDSAVYLCASSARGGMSQHFGDGTRLSIL.

This chain's CDR3 is CASRSTGGDRTGELFF. The CDR3 region has the DNA TGTGCCAGTAGAAGCACAGGGGGCGATAGGACCGGGGAGCTGTTTTTT. The chain is built from TRBV19 and TRBJ2-2, with 9 bases matching TRBD1. V trimming: 6 bases; J trimming: 5 bases; junction bases outside the gene matches: 10. CDR1 is LNHDA and CDR2 is SQIVND in the germline V gene (reference sequence). This CDR3 has 16 amino acids.

The count of this clone is one. This chain uses TRBV27 with TRBJ2-7, with TRBD1 matching over 10 bases. V lost 3 bases, J lost 3 bases, and 5 bases stayed unmatched. This CDR3 is built from 15 residues. CDR1 and CDR2 from the germline V gene are MNHEY and SMNVEV (reference sequence). CDR3 DNA: TGTGCCAGCAGTTTCTCGGGACAGGGGCACTACGAGCAGTACTTC. Protein product: CASSFSGQGHYEQYF.

In its sample, this clone was seen once. The chain joins TRBV6-6 to TRBJ2-2; TRBD1 matches at 9 bases. Germline V gene data show CDR1 as MNHNY and CDR2 as SVGAGI (reference sequence). V shed 5 bases and J 6 bases; nucleotides not matched to a gene: 7. This CDR3 region has 15 residues. The CDR3, as DNA: TGTGCCAGCAGTGCCGGGACAGGGCTATCCGGGGAGCTGTTTTTT. Residues: CASSAGTGLSGELFF.

The chain links TRBV18 to TRBJ1-2; a weak D match, TRBD1 (6 bases). The CDR3 is 12 amino acids. The V gene lost 3 bases and the J gene lost 8 bases, with 10 bases spanning the gap. CDR1 and CDR2 from the germline V gene are KGHSH and LQKENI. The CDR3 DNA reads TGTGCCAGCTCACCCAGGGGTGAGGGCTACACCTTC. It translates to CASSPRGEGYTF.